This T cell receptor (beta chain) was documented in a study of cytomegalovirus exposure and HLA in healthy donors. Study conclusions and caveats: Most likely, a cluster of highly shared sequence variants arose as a sequencing artifact. In a later analysis, HLA-C alleles had the fewest associated TCRs, DRB1 alleles the most.

This CDR3 region has 14 residues. Germline CDR1 reads SNHLY; CDR2 reads FYNNEI. Trimming took 8 bases from V and 7 from J, leaving 18 bases between them. In its sample, this clone was seen a few times. As yet, its antigen is unknown. PCR primers comprised 60 Vbeta and 13 Jbeta primers. Clones were read by immunoSEQ multiplex PCR, and TCRdb kept only the in-frame ones, dropping some. The sample holds 150,000 to 200,000 clones, 80% to 90% seen once. The chain recombines TRBV2 with TRBJ1-5, with D possibly matching TRBD1 (5 bases). What was sequenced was PBMCs. The TCR sequence derives from a man aged 18 to 30 in good health and CMV-seronegative. CDR3 DNA sequence: TGTGCCAGCCACGGGACTGGCATGGGACAGCCCCAGCATTTT. Residues: CASHGTGMGQPQHF. The full variable domain, with the rest looked up from reference TRBV2 and TRBJ1-5, is EPEVTQTPSHQVTQMGQEVILRCVPISNHLYFYWYRQILGQKVEFLVSFYNNEISEKSEIFDDQFSVERPDGSNFTLKIRSTKLEDSAMYFCASHGTGMGQPQHFGDGTRLSIL.